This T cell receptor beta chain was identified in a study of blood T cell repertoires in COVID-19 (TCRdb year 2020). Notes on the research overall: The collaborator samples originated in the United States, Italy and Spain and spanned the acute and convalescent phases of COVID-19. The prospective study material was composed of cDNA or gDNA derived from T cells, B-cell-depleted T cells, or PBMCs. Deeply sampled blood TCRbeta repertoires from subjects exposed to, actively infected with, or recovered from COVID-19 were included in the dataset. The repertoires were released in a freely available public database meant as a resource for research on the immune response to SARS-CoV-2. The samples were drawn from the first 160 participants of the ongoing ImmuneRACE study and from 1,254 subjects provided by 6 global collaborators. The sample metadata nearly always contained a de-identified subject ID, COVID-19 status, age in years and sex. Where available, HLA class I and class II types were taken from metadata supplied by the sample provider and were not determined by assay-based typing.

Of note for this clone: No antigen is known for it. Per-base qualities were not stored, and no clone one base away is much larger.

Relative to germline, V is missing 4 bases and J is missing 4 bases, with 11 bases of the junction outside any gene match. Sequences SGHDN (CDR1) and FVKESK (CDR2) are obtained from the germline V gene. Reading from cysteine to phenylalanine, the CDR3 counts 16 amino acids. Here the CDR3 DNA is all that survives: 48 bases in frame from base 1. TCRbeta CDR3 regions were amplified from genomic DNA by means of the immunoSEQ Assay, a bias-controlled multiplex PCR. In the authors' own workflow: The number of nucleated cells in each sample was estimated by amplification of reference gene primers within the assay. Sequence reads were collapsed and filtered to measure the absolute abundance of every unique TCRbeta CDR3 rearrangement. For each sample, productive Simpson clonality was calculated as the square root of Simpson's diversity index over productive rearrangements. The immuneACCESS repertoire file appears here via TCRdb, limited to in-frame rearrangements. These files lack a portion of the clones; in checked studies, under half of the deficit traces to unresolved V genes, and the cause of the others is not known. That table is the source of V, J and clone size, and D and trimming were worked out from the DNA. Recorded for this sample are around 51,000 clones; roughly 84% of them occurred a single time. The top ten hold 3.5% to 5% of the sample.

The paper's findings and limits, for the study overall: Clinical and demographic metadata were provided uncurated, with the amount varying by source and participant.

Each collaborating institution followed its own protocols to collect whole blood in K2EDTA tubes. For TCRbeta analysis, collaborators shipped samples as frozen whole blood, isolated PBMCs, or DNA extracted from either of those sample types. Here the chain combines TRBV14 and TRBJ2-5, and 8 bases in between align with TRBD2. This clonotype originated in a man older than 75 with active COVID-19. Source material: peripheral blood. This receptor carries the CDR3 CASSLVGGRTLETQYF. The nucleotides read TGTGCCAGCAGCCTCGTCGGCGGGAGGACCCTAGAGACCCAGTACTTC.